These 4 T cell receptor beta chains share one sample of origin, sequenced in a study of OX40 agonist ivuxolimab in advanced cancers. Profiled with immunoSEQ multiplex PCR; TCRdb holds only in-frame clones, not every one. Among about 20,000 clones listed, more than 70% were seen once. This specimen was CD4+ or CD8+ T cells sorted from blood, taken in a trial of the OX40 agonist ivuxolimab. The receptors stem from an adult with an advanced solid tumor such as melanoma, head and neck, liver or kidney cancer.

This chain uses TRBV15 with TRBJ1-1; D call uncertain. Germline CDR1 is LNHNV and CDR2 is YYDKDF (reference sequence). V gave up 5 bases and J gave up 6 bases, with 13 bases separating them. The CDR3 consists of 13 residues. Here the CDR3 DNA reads TGTGCCACCAGCCACGACGGCTACTCTGAAGCTTTCTTT. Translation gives CATSHDGYSEAFF.

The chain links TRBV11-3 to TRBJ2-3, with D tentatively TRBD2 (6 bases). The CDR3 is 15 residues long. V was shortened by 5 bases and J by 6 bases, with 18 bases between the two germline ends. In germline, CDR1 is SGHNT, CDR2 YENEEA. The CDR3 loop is CASSPGELQVDTQYF. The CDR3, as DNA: TGTGCCAGCAGCCCGGGGGAACTACAGGTGGATACGCAGTATTTT.

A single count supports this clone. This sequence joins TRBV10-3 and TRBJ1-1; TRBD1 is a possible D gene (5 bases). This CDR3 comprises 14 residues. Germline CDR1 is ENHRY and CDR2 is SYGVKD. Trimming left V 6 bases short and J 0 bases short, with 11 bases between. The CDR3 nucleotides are TGTGCCATCAGATTGACAGAAGTGAACACTGAAGCTTTCTTT. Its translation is CAIRLTEVNTEAFF.

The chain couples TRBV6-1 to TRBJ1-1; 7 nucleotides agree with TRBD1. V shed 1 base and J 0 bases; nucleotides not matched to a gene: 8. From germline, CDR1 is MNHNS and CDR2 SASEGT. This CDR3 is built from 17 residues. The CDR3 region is CASSEDPQGPMNTEAFF. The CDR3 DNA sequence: TGTGCCAGCAGTGAAGACCCACAGGGGCCCATGAACACTGAAGCTTTCTTT.